A single sample gave rise to the 25 T cell receptor beta chains below, sequenced in a study of blood T cell repertoires in COVID-19. Sequencing used immunoSEQ multiplex PCR; TCRdb keeps in-frame clones, though not all of them. Here the sample spans approximately 400,000 clones, roughly 90% being singletons. Sequenced input: peripheral blood. The receptors were sampled from a man between 40 and 49 years old with acute or convalescent COVID-19.

This rearrangement joins TRBV6-6 to TRBJ2-7, with D maybe TRBD2 (6 bases). CDR3 length: 16 residues. CDR1 and CDR2 from the germline V gene are MNHNY and SVGAGI (reference sequence). With 1 base removed from V and 4 bases from J, the gap between germline ends came to 17 bases. CDR3 sequence reads: CASSYFLGGELYEQYF. CDR3 DNA: TGTGCCAGCAGTTACTTTTTGGGAGGAGAACTTTACGAGCAGTACTTC.

The V gene is TRBV4-3, the J gene TRBJ2-1; TRBD2 might be the D (6 bases). Trimming shortened V by 0 bases and J by 3 bases, and 9 bases separated the two germline ends. Per germline, CDR1 LGHNA and CDR2 YSLEER. The CDR3 is made up of 15 amino acids. The CDR3 coding sequence is TGCGCCAGCAGCCAAGATTGGCGGGGCTACAATGAGCAGTTCTTC. Amino acid sequence: CASSQDWRGYNEQFF.

This clone was counted once. The rearrangement links TRBV5-1 to TRBJ2-7, with 7 bases lining up with TRBD1. Per germline, CDR1 SGHRS and CDR2 YFSETQ. V shed 5 bases and J 2 bases; nucleotides not matched to a gene: 10. The CDR3 contains 15 residues. The CDR3 region is CASRPDLDRAYEQYF. CDR3 DNA: TGCGCCAGCAGACCTGACTTAGACAGGGCCTACGAGCAGTACTTC.

This chain links TRBV19 with TRBJ1-6, with no clear D. This CDR3 spans 16 amino acids. Trimming removed 3 bases from V and 4 bases from J, with 13 bases in between. Germline assignment: CDR1 LNHDA and CDR2 SQIVND (reference sequence). DNA of the CDR3: TGTGCCAGTAGTATCGGGTCCGATGCTTATAATTCACCCCTCCACTTT. It encodes CASSIGSDAYNSPLHF. Full variable domain (missing parts from reference TRBV19 and TRBJ1-6): DGGITQSPKYLFRKEGQNVTLSCEQNLNHDAMYWYRQDPGQGLRLIYYSQIVNDFQKGDIAEGYSVSREKKESFPLTVTSAQKNPTAFYLCASSIGSDAYNSPLHFGNGTRLTVT.

The J gene is TRBJ1-1, the V gene TRBV12-5; D gene unclear. The CDR3 is made up of 13 amino acids. Germline assignment: CDR1 LGHNT and CDR2 FRNRAP. V lost 7 bases to trimming and J lost 1 base, with 10 bases between them. The CDR3 DNA reads TGTGCTAGTGCCTTTACTGGGAACACTGAAGCTTTCTTT. Residues: CASAFTGNTEAFF.

The chain combines TRBV5-4 with TRBJ2-7; the match to TRBD2 covers 11 bases. Germline CDR1 reads SGHNT; CDR2 reads YYREEE (reference sequence). V shed 4 bases and J 6 bases; nucleotides not matched to a gene: 6. This CDR3 region has 14 residues. This CDR3 reads CASSRVGLAAEQYF. The CDR3 region has the DNA TGTGCCAGCAGCAGGGTGGGACTAGCGGCCGAGCAGTACTTC.

This clone was counted between two and nine times. V usage is TRBV7-8 and J usage is TRBJ1-1; no firm D call. V dropped 1 base and J dropped 4 bases, with 13 bases sitting between them. The CDR3 length is 15 residues. CDR1 and CDR2 (germline): SGHVS, FQNEAQ. The CDR3 region is CASSLVVELSTEAFF. The CDR3 bases are TGTGCCAGCAGCTTAGTGGTTGAGCTCTCCACTGAAGCTTTCTTT.

The gene calls are TRBV29-1 and TRBJ2-5; 9 nucleotides match TRBD1. CDR3 size: 15 residues. V dropped 0 bases and J dropped 5; count of bases not matched to a gene: 7. From germline, CDR1 is SQVTM and CDR2 ANQGSEA. CDR3 in amino acids: CSVEDPGQGWETQYF. The CDR3 nucleotides are TGCAGCGTTGAAGACCCGGGACAGGGTTGGGAGACCCAGTACTTC.

CDR3 in DNA: TGTGCCAGCAGTTTTGAAGCCTACACTGAAGCTTTCTTT. It translates to CASSFEAYTEAFF. The J gene is TRBJ1-1, the V gene TRBV12-3 or TRBV12-4; no reliable D call. V shed 3 bases and J shed 3 bases, with 8 bases lying between them. This CDR3 has 13 residues.

The V call is TRBV4-2, the J call TRBJ2-5; TRBD1 matches at 7 bases. With V trimmed by 4 bases and J by 1 base, 3 bases remained unmatched. Germline V gene data show CDR1 as LGHNA and CDR2 as YNFKEQ. The CDR3 extends over 14 amino acids. CDR3 sequence (DNA): TGTGCCAGCAGCCCCGGGACAGTCCAAGAGACCCAGTACTTC. It is translated as CASSPGTVQETQYF.

The chain links TRBV5-1 to TRBJ1-3, with no clear D. The CDR3 runs 12 residues. Germline loops: CDR1 SGHRS, CDR2 YFSETQ. V was trimmed by 4 bases and J by 4 bases, leaving 6 bases between them. CDR3 residues: CASSTEGNTIYF. The CDR3 DNA follows: TGCGCCAGCAGCACCGAGGGAAACACCATATATTTT.

The chain links TRBV6-6 to TRBJ2-6; 8 bases are shared with TRBD1. J was trimmed by 0 bases and V by 5 bases; bases with no gene match: 6. The CDR3 is 17 amino acids. The germline gives CDR1 MNHNY, CDR2 SVGAGI (reference sequence). The CDR3 sequence: CASSRTGHTSGANVLTF. CDR3 coding DNA: TGTGCCAGCAGTCGGACAGGGCACACCTCTGGGGCCAACGTCCTGACTTTC.

The genes are TRBV4-1 and TRBJ2-7; D perhaps matches TRBD2 (6 bases). The V gene lost 5 bases and the J gene lost 2 bases, with 13 bases spanning the gap. The CDR3 is 14 amino acids. The germline V gene encodes CDR1 MGHRA and CDR2 YSYEKL. CDR3 bases: TGCGCCAGCAGCAGGCGGGACGGGGCCTACGAGCAGTACTTC. It is translated as CASSRRDGAYEQYF.

The V call is TRBV3-1 (or the pseudogene TRBV3-2), the J call TRBJ1-6, with D perhaps matching TRBD1 (6 bases). CDR3 size: 16 residues. V was pared by 4 bases and J by 0 bases, with 10 bases between. Germline V lookup: CDR1 LGHDT, CDR2 YNNKEL (reference sequence). The CDR3 region is CASSRSRGSYNSPLHF. The CDR3 nucleotides are TGTGCCAGCAGCCGGTCCAGGGGCTCCTATAATTCACCCCTCCACTTT.

This clone showed up just once. The V call is TRBV29-1, the J call TRBJ2-2, with 7 bases matching TRBD1. Germline V lookup: CDR1 SQVTM, CDR2 ANQGSEA. The V gene end was trimmed by 4 bases and the J gene end by 3 bases; junction bases not matched to a gene: 5. CDR3 length: 14 residues. The CDR3 DNA is TGCAGCGTTGGTCAGGGGGTTGACACCGGGGAGCTGTTTTTT. It encodes CSVGQGVDTGELFF.

This chain uses TRBV6-5 with TRBJ1-2; D gene uncertain. Germline V gene data show CDR1 as MNHEY and CDR2 as SVGAGI. Trimming took off 8 bases at V and 2 bases at J, with 15 bases between the two ends. This CDR3 has 14 residues. CDR3 loop: CASLRDPLNYGYTF. CDR3 nucleotides: TGTGCCAGCCTACGGGATCCACTAAACTATGGCTACACCTTC.

The J gene is TRBJ2-3, the V gene TRBV5-5, with 11 bases matching TRBD2. V trimming: 0 bases; J trimming: 0 bases; junction bases outside the gene matches: 6. Germline CDR1 SGHKS, CDR2 YYEKEE (reference sequence). CDR3 size: 18 residues. Here the CDR3 reads CASSLVGLAAVSTDTQYF. CDR3 DNA sequence: TGTGCCAGCAGCTTGGTGGGACTAGCGGCCGTAAGCACAGATACGCAGTATTTT.

The chain recombines TRBV30 with TRBJ1-4; TRBD1 agrees at 7 bases. With V trimmed by 2 bases and J by 4 bases, 7 bases remained unmatched. CDR3 length equals 15 residues. Looked up from germline, CDR1 is GTSNPN and CDR2 is SVGIG (reference sequence). Here the CDR3 reads CAWSSPGQNNEKLFF. CDR3 bases: TGTGCCTGGAGTTCACCGGGACAGAATAATGAAAAACTGTTTTTT.

V gene TRBV6-5 combines with J gene TRBJ1-6; 7 nucleotides agree with TRBD1. J gave up 5 bases and V 5 bases, and 3 bases lay outside the gene matches. This CDR3 has 14 amino acids. Germline CDR1 and CDR2: MNHEY and SVGAGI. The CDR3: CASSRQGDNSPLHF. In nucleotides, the CDR3 is TGTGCCAGCAGTCGACAGGGAGATAATTCACCCCTCCACTTT.

The gene calls are TRBV27 and TRBJ2-7, with 9 nucleotides matching TRBD1. Per germline, CDR1 MNHEY and CDR2 SMNVEV (reference sequence). CDR3 length: 12 residues. The V segment lost 8 bases and the J segment 5 bases; nucleotides outside the gene matches: 4. The CDR3 DNA reads TGTGCCAGCGAGGACAGGGGAAACGAGCAGTACTTC. This translates into CASEDRGNEQYF.

The rearrangement joins TRBV27 to TRBJ2-1, with 10 nucleotides matching TRBD2. V gave up 2 bases and J gave up 10 bases; unmatched junction bases: 14. In germline, CDR1 is MNHEY, CDR2 SMNVEV (reference sequence). The CDR3 has 17 amino acids. CDR3 sequence reads: CASSLRFLLAGAGEQFF. The CDR3 DNA reads TGTGCCAGCAGTTTAAGGTTCCTCCTAGCGGGAGCGGGGGAGCAGTTCTTC.

The genes are TRBV7-8 and TRBJ1-5; 8 bases map to TRBD1. V shed 1 base and J 0 bases; nucleotides not matched to a gene: 11. The CDR3 has 19 residues. Germline loops: CDR1 SGHVS, CDR2 FQNEAQ. The CDR3 protein is CASSLGRGTGGHSNQPQHF. For the CDR3, the DNA is TGTGCCAGCAGCTTAGGTCGCGGGACAGGAGGGCATAGCAATCAGCCCCAGCATTTT.

CDR3 nucleotide sequence: TGTGCCAGCAGCAAAACTCTTAGCTCCTACAATGAGCAGTTCTTC. This gives the protein CASSKTLSSYNEQFF. The chain combines TRBV11-1 with TRBJ2-1; no definite D call. The germline V gene encodes CDR1 SGHAT and CDR2 FQDESV (reference sequence). V shed 5 bases and J shed 0 bases, with 11 bases lying between them. The CDR3 is made up of 15 amino acids.

The chain uses TRBV3-1 (or the pseudogene TRBV3-2) and TRBJ2-5; the D gene is possibly TRBD1 (5 bases). The CDR3 length is 14 residues. The V end lost 6 bases, the J end lost 0 bases, and 11 bases lay between the germline ends. Germline assignment: CDR1 LGHDT and CDR2 YNNKEL (reference sequence). The CDR3 sequence is CASSRRQNQETQYF. The CDR3, as DNA: TGTGCCAGCAGTCGTAGACAGAACCAAGAGACCCAGTACTTC.

In its sample, this clone was seen a few times. The chain employs TRBV3-1 (or the pseudogene TRBV3-2) and TRBJ1-2, with 7 bases identical to TRBD1. The germline V gene encodes CDR1 LGHDT and CDR2 YNNKEL (reference sequence). J gave up 7 bases and V 0 bases, and 8 bases lay outside the gene matches. The CDR3 sequence is 15 residues long. DNA for the CDR3: TGTGCCAGCAGCCAAGACAGAAAAGGGGGCTTTGGCTACACCTTC. This gives the protein CASSQDRKGGFGYTF.